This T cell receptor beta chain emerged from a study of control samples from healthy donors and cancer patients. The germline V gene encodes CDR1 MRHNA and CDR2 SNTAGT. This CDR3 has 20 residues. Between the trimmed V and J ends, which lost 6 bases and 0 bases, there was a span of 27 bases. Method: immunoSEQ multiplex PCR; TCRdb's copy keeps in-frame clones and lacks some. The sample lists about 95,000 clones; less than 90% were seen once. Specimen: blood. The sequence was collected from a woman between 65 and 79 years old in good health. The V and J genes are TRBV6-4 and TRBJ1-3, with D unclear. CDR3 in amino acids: CASRPPSVWCGLHSGNTIYF. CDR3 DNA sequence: TGTGCCAGCAGACCCCCATCGGTTTGGTGCGGACTGCACTCTGGAAACACCATATATTTT.